This T cell receptor beta chain was recorded in a study of blood T cell repertoires in COVID-19. Produced via immunoSEQ multiplex PCR; TCRdb's table is partial and in-frame only. The sample lists 250,000 to 350,000 clones, 75% to 90% seen once, with under 3.5% in the top ten. Trimming at V came to 0 bases and at J to 9 bases, leaving 8 bases not matched to a gene. CDR1 and CDR2 from the germline V gene are MNHEY and SVGEGT. The CDR3 has 16 amino acids. The TCR originated in a woman in her 30s with active or convalescent COVID-19. The chain employs TRBV6-2 or TRBV6-3 and TRBJ2-1; 10 bases map to TRBD1. Sequencing was done on a sample of peripheral blood. CDR3 residues: CASSYSPGQGSGEQFF. As DNA, the CDR3 is TGTGCCAGCAGTTACTCGCCGGGACAGGGGTCCGGTGAGCAGTTCTTC.